The 26 T cell receptor beta chains in this list originate from one sample, sequenced in a study of siplizumab effects on memory and regulatory T cells. Cells from the mixed lymphocyte reaction were cocultured for six to seven days at 37°C. No antigens are known for them. The repertoire was sequenced with immunoSEQ multiplex PCR; TCRdb's copy has only in-frame clones and lacks some. This table has about 18,000 clones, roughly two fifths appearing once. The sequenced sample consisted of CFSE-low (dividing) CD4+ T cells sorted from an allogeneic mixed lymphocyte reaction. The receptors come from a human donor in good health; the cells came from an allogeneic mixed lymphocyte reaction. Some clones in this sample may be carry-over from other donors' samples.

The chain combines TRBV18 with TRBJ2-5; D call uncertain. V was shortened by 6 bases and J by 5 bases, with 7 bases between the two germline ends. Germline loops: CDR1 KGHSH, CDR2 LQKENI. The CDR3 is 11 amino acids. CDR3 region: CASSLGETQYF. Written as DNA, the CDR3 is TGTGCCAGCTCTCTGGGGGAGACCCAGTACTTC.

The genes are TRBV7-9 and TRBJ2-4; D is possibly TRBD2 (5 bases). Germline values: CDR1 SEHNR, CDR2 FQNEAQ (reference sequence). The V gene lost 1 base and the J gene lost 6 bases, with 19 bases spanning the gap. CDR3 size: 17 residues. Here the CDR3 DNA reads TGTGCCAGCAGCTTAGAAGGTTCGTCGGGGTCGGGAAACATTCAGTACTTC. It codes for CASSLEGSSGSGNIQYF.

The table lists this clone with a count of one. The chain joins TRBV5-4 to TRBJ2-7; possibly TRBD1 or TRBD2 for D (6 bases each). This CDR3 is 14 amino acids long. With 2 bases removed from V and 4 bases from J, the gap between germline ends came to 13 bases. Germline CDR1 reads SGHNT; CDR2 reads YYREEE (reference sequence). Here the CDR3 reads CASSFRTGRYEQYF. CDR3 coding DNA: TGTGCCAGCAGCTTTCGTACAGGGAGGTACGAGCAGTACTTC.

Notes on this clone: Other DNA sequences from this sample encode an identical CDR3 as well. The V gene is TRBV11-2, the J gene TRBJ2-5; D is tentatively TRBD1 or TRBD2 (5 bases each). This CDR3 is built from 14 residues. V was trimmed by 3 bases and J by 2 bases, leaving 10 bases between them. Germline values: CDR1 SGHAT, CDR2 FQNNGV. CDR3 coding DNA: TGTGCCAGCAGCTTGTGGGGGTGGCAAGAGACCCAGTACTTC. Its translation: CASSLWGWQETQYF.

The V call is TRBV4-1, the J call TRBJ1-3; TRBD1 agrees at 7 bases. CDR3 length equals 14 residues. Germline assignment: CDR1 MGHRA and CDR2 YSYEKL. V lost 6 bases and J lost 3; bases outside the gene matches: 5. In nucleotides, the CDR3 is TGCGCCAGCAGGACAGGGCTGGTTGGAAACACCATATATTTT. Translated: CASRTGLVGNTIYF.

This rearrangement joins TRBV7-9 to TRBJ1-3; possible D gene TRBD1, 5 bases. Germline CDR1 and CDR2: SEHNR and FQNEAQ (reference sequence). This CDR3 contains 15 residues. V lost 4 bases and J lost 9, with 19 bases in between. The CDR3 DNA sequence: TGTGCCAGCAGCTGGGCTTACCGGGAGGGGAGCACCATATATTTT. Translation: CASSWAYREGSTIYF.

This clone was counted a few times. This chain links TRBV29-1 with TRBJ2-7, with TRBD2 as a possible D gene (5 bases). The CDR3 consists of 13 residues. V gave up 6 bases and J gave up 2 bases, with 14 bases separating them. Germline V gene data show CDR1 as SQVTM and CDR2 as ANQGSEA. Here the CDR3 DNA reads TGCAGCGTGCTTAACCGGGGTACCTACGAGCAGTACTTC. This codes for CSVLNRGTYEQYF.

The chain couples TRBV11-2 to TRBJ1-2; 7 nucleotides align to TRBD1. Trimming removed 1 base from V and 6 bases from J; junction bases left unmatched: 11. The CDR3 consists of 16 residues. Per the germline V gene, CDR1 is SGHAT and CDR2 is FQNNGV. DNA of the CDR3: TGTGCCAGCAGCTTAGCTTTAATTACAGGGGTAAATGGCTACACCTTC. Translation gives CASSLALITGVNGYTF.

The V gene is TRBV18, the J gene TRBJ2-7; 7 bases map to TRBD1. The CDR3 spans 16 residues. The V gene end was trimmed by 6 bases and the J gene end by 3 bases; junction bases not matched to a gene: 14. The germline CDR1 and CDR2 sequences are KGHSH and LQKENI. The CDR3 loop is CASSSLRGRVSYEQYF. In nucleotides, the CDR3 is TGTGCCAGCTCGTCCCTTAGGGGGCGGGTGAGCTACGAGCAGTACTTC.

To note about this clone: The junction shows a germline mismatch at one end, possibly a read error. J is TRBJ2-5 and V is TRBV10-2, with D possibly called TRBD1 or TRBD2 (6 bases each). The closer fit of TRBJ2-7 to the DNA end suggests the J call may be wrong. The CDR3 runs to 15 residues. Germline lookup yields CDR1 WSHSY and CDR2 SAAADI. This chain's CDR3 is CAISRGTLDSYEQYF. Written as DNA, the CDR3 is TGTGCCATCAGTCGCGGGACACTCGATTCCTACGAGCAGTACTTC.

The V call is TRBV18, the J call TRBJ1-6; D is perhaps TRBD1 (5 bases). V dropped 3 bases and J dropped 5 bases, with 8 bases sitting between them. This CDR3 spans 14 amino acids. Germline-derived CDR1 and CDR2 are KGHSH and LQKENI. CDR3 sequence (DNA): TGTGCCAGCTCACCGGGACTGCATAATTCACCCCTCCACTTT. It specifies CASSPGLHNSPLHF.

The chain carries TRBV7-9 and TRBJ1-2; TRBD1 is a possible D gene (6 bases). The V gene's germline CDR1 is SEHNR and CDR2 FQNEAQ (reference sequence). The CDR3 runs to 15 residues. Trimming shortened V by 5 bases and J by 6 bases, and 19 bases separated the two germline ends. This CDR3 is CASSRTGIASNGYTF. The CDR3 DNA sequence: TGTGCCAGCAGCCGCACAGGGATCGCATCGAATGGCTACACCTTC.

Here the CDR3 DNA reads TGTGCCGACGGAGGACAGGCGAACACTGAAGCTTTCTTT. This sequence encodes CADGGQANTEAFF. The V call is TRBV5-8, the J call TRBJ1-1; TRBD1 matches 7 bases. This CDR3 comprises 13 residues. The trim removed 10 bases at V and 1 base at J, leaving 7 bases unmatched. Germline V gene sequence: CDR1 SGHTS, CDR2 YDEGEE.

The V gene is TRBV5-4, the J gene TRBJ1-2, with D perhaps TRBD1 (6 bases). The germline gives CDR1 SGHNT, CDR2 YYREEE (reference sequence). V lost 4 bases and J lost 2, with 9 bases in between. The CDR3 is 13 amino acids. CDR3 protein: CASSRTANYGYTF. CDR3 DNA: TGTGCCAGCAGCCGGACAGCAAACTATGGCTACACCTTC.

V is TRBV29-1 and J is TRBJ2-1; tentatively, D is TRBD2 (6 bases). CDR3 length equals 11 residues. The V gene's germline CDR1 is SQVTM and CDR2 ANQGSEA. CDR3: CRGLTSGEQFF. In nucleotides, the CDR3 is TGCAGGGGACTCACCTCGGGTGAGCAGTTCTTC.

With respect to this clone: Compared with germline, one end of the junction differs, possibly owing to a read error. J is TRBJ1-2 and V is TRBV29-1, with D perhaps TRBD1 (6 bases). The CDR3 spans 12 residues. Germline V gives CDR1 SQVTM, CDR2 ANQGSEA. The CDR3 coding sequence is TGCAGCGGCCTGTGGGGGGCGCTCCTACACGCCTTC. It yields the protein CSGLWGALLHAF.

This clone appeared a few times. This sequence joins TRBV7-9 and TRBJ1-6; D perhaps matches TRBD1 (6 bases). V lost 6 bases and J lost 6, with 15 bases in between. CDR3 size: 15 residues. Germline CDR1 and CDR2: SEHNR and FQNEAQ (reference sequence). CDR3 residues: CASSHHTGSNSPLHF. The CDR3, as DNA: TGTGCCAGCAGTCACCATACAGGGTCTAATTCACCCCTCCACTTT.

This clone is medium-sized within its sample. The V gene is TRBV27, the J gene TRBJ2-7; 7 positions match TRBD2. V lost 8 bases to trimming and J lost 3 bases; unmatched junction nucleotides: 16. The CDR3 runs to 16 residues. The germline CDR1 and CDR2 sequences are MNHEY and SMNVEV (reference sequence). CDR3 bases: TGTGCCAGCCGCCCCTTCGTCGGACTAGTAGGCTACGAGCAGTACTTC. As protein: CASRPFVGLVGYEQYF.

As DNA, the CDR3 is TGTGCCAGCAGTTACCTCCCCAGCAACACTGAAGCTTTCTTT. Its translation: CASSYLPSNTEAFF. The chain carries TRBV6-6 and TRBJ1-1; D remains unclear. CDR1 and CDR2 (germline): MNHNY, SVGAGI (reference sequence). V lost 2 bases and J 2 bases, leaving 9 bases between the germline ends. The CDR3 extends over 14 amino acids.

This clone was found many times. In the same sample, other DNA sequences code for this CDR3. J is TRBJ2-7 and V is TRBV6-5; 9 bases map to TRBD2. The CDR3 contains 14 residues. Germline values: CDR1 MNHEY, CDR2 SVGAGI. V gave up 8 bases and J gave up 2 bases; unmatched junction bases: 7. For the CDR3, the DNA is TGTGCCAGCGGCGGGGGGGGCAGTCCCTACGAGCAGTACTTC. Translating it yields CASGGGGSPYEQYF.

The CDR3 sequence: CASSPEVWAGELFF. CDR3 DNA sequence: TGTGCCAGCAGCCCCGAGGTGTGGGCCGGGGAGCTGTTTTTT. The chain couples TRBV28 to TRBJ2-2, with unresolved D. Germline-derived CDR1 and CDR2 are MDHEN and SYDVKM. Trimming removed 6 bases from V and 6 bases from J, with 14 bases in between. The CDR3 spans 14 residues.

This rearrangement joins TRBV5-1 to TRBJ2-5; D uncertain. The DNA end is more similar to TRBJ2-7, so the J call may be wrong. The CDR3 extends over 15 amino acids. CDR1 and CDR2 from the germline V gene are SGHRS and YFSETQ. The CDR3 nucleotides read TGCGCCAGCAGCTTGGATCGTGTTATAGCCTACGAGCAGTACTTC. This gives the protein CASSLDRVIAYEQYF.

This clone came up a few times. This chain links TRBV10-3 with TRBJ2-3; D uncertain. Trimming took 2 bases from V and 4 from J, leaving 7 bases between them. The CDR3 has 13 residues. CDR1 ENHRY and CDR2 SYGVKD come from the germline V gene. For the CDR3, the DNA is TGTGCCATCAGTGAGCTGAATTCAGATACGCAGTATTTT. Its translation is CAISELNSDTQYF.

V is TRBV28 and J is TRBJ1-4; the D gene is possibly TRBD1 (6 bases). V was cut by 8 bases and J by 9 bases, with 13 bases left in between. Germline assignment: CDR1 MDHEN and CDR2 SYDVKM. This CDR3 has 12 residues. CDR3 DNA: TGTGCCAGCGAGGGGGGCGTGCAAAAACTGTTTTTT. This encodes CASEGGVQKLFF.

The V call is TRBV11-2, the J call TRBJ2-5; TRBD2 matches at 12 bases. The CDR3 runs 17 residues. The junction had 9 bases not matched to a gene; V was cut back by 5 bases and J by 2 bases. In germline, CDR1 is SGHAT, CDR2 FQNNGV. CDR3 DNA sequence: TGTGCCAGCAGCCCTTTCCCGGGACTAGCGGGTCAAGAGACCCAGTACTTC. Protein sequence: CASSPFPGLAGQETQYF.

This clone appeared a few times. The chain couples TRBV7-9 to TRBJ2-7; 11 bases map to TRBD1. V shed 1 base, J shed 6 bases, and the junction held 5 bases outside the gene matches. The CDR3 contains 15 residues. Germline CDR1 and CDR2: SEHNR and FQNEAQ (reference sequence). In nucleotides, the CDR3 is TGTGCCAGCAGCTTAGTCGGACAGGGGGCCCGCGAGCAGTACTTC. Its translation is CASSLVGQGAREQYF.